Listed below are T cell receptor beta chains from one sample, sequenced in a study of T-cell memory formation after mild COVID-19. Each CDR3 protein is one row after TCRdb ran MiXCR on the 5' RACE reads. The sample holds around 400,000 distinct CDR3 sequences, 24% seen once. The specimen was PBMCs or a T cell subset sorted from them (not recorded which). These receptors were taken from an adult woman who had mild COVID-19 (a few samples of this study predate the infection). Cell type and time point are not known. Both conserved end residues are part of each CDR3. The D gene is left open where the match is weak. Clone size appears in some rows only: once, few, many, or a class for an expanded clone.

TRBJ2-3,TRBV25-1,.,.,CASSVGIRYDTQYF,TGTGCCAGCAGTGTAGGTATCCGGTACGATACGCAGTATTTT
TRBJ2-7,TRBV20-1,.,few,CSARKGLSSYEQYF,TGCAGTGCCCGGAAGGGGCTTAGCTCCTACGAGCAGTACTTC
TRBJ1-1,TRBV5-1,.,.,CASSLEGLSEAFF,TGCGCCAGCAGCTTGGAAGGGTTGAGTGAAGCTTTCTTT
TRBJ2-1,TRBV5-1,TRBD1,few,CASTLGDSHNEQFF,TGCGCCAGCACCCTGGGGGACAGTCACAATGAGCAGTTCTTC
TRBJ2-1,TRBV12-3/TRBV12-4,.,few,CASTLGARGPPFF,TGTGCCAGCACCCTCGGGGCCCGGGGCCCCCCGTTCTTC
TRBJ1-1,TRBV27,TRBD1,.,CASRPEGAYTEAFF,TGTGCCAGCAGGCCAGAGGGGGCCTACACTGAAGCTTTCTTT
TRBJ2-1,TRBV20-1,TRBD2,few,CSARDTTSGVFDEQFF,TGCAGTGCTAGAGATACAACTAGCGGGGTTTTCGATGAGCAGTTCTTC
TRBJ2-5,TRBV7-9,TRBD1,.,CASSSGTGGEETQYF,TGTGCCAGCAGCTCCGGGACAGGGGGGGAAGAGACCCAGTACTTC
TRBJ2-3,TRBV28,TRBD2,.,CASSPSAGSTDTQYF,TGTGCCAGCAGTCCCTCAGCGGGGTCCACAGATACGCAGTATTTT
TRBJ2-5,TRBV24-1,.,many,CATSVTEETQYF,TGTGCCACCAGTGTGACGGAAGAGACCCAGTACTTC
TRBJ1-1,TRBV5-1,.,few,CASSLAQGRITEAFF,TGCGCCAGCAGCTTGGCACAGGGCCGGATCACTGAAGCTTTCTTT
TRBJ2-1,TRBV20-1,.,.,CSATKTAISYNEQFF,TGCAGTGCTACCAAGACAGCAATCTCCTACAATGAGCAGTTCTTC
TRBJ2-1,TRBV7-6,.,few,CASSARLTNNEQFF,TGTGCCAGCAGCGCCCGCCTGACTAACAATGAGCAGTTCTTC
TRBJ2-2,TRBV19,.,.,CASSRRATNTGELFF,TGTGCCAGTAGCCGCCGGGCTACGAACACCGGGGAGCTGTTTTTT
TRBJ2-3,TRBV11-3,TRBD1,.,CASSVNRGIFTDTQYF,TGTGCCAGCAGCGTTAACAGGGGAATTTTCACAGATACGCAGTATTTT
TRBJ2-2,TRBV24-1,TRBD1,few,CATSEQGWTGELFF,TGTGCCACCAGTGAACAGGGGTGGACCGGGGAGCTGTTTTTT
TRBJ1-2,TRBV2,.,.,CASSERWYGYTF,TGTGCCAGCAGTGAAAGGTGGTACGGCTACACCTTC
TRBJ2-5,TRBV28,.,.,CASNLRGIQETQYF,TGTGCCAGTAACCTTCGGGGGATTCAAGAGACCCAGTACTTC
TRBJ2-2,TRBV9,.,.,CASSVRGQGGTGELFF,TGTGCCAGCAGCGTGAGAGGACAGGGAGGGACCGGGGAGCTGTTTTTT
TRBJ2-2,TRBV6-6,.,.,CASRREELTGELFF,TGTGCCAGCAGACGAGAGGAACTGACCGGGGAGCTGTTTTTT
TRBJ2-1,TRBV20-1,.,.,CSARSRLSYNEQFF,TGCAGTGCTAGATCGCGGCTCTCCTACAATGAGCAGTTCTTC
TRBJ2-5,TRBV7-9,.,.,CASGRGDSLRKTQYF,TGTGCCAGCGGGAGGGGGGACAGCCTGAGGAAGACCCAGTACTTC
TRBJ1-5,TRBV27,TRBD1,.,CASRGQGAGNQPQHF,TGTGCCAGCAGGGGTCAGGGGGCTGGCAATCAGCCCCAGCATTTT
TRBJ2-1,TRBV20-1,.,.,CSAREGREQFF,TGCAGTGCTAGAGAAGGCAGGGAGCAGTTCTTC
TRBJ2-7,TRBV7-9,.,.,CASSLYTGVWTGSYEQYF,TGTGCCAGCAGCTTATATACGGGGGTTTGGACCGGCAGCTACGAGCAGTACTTC
TRBJ2-3,TRBV2,.,.,CASSEIRGGGPDTQYF,TGTGCCAGCAGTGAAATCCGGGGTGGGGGCCCAGATACGCAGTATTTT
TRBJ1-2,TRBV7-2,TRBD1,.,CASSLGTGGRGGYTF,TGTGCCAGCAGCTTAGGGACAGGGGGCAGGGGTGGCTACACCTTC
TRBJ2-6,TRBV7-2,.,few,CAINGVMGANVLTF,TGTGCCATTAATGGGGTCATGGGGGCCAACGTCCTGACTTTC
TRBJ1-1,TRBV27,.,.,CASSLFGTPGAAFF,TGTGCCAGCAGTTTATTCGGGACACCCGGTGCAGCTTTCTTT
TRBJ2-3,TRBV7-6,TRBD2,few,CASSFGLAGDTQYF,TGTGCCAGCAGCTTCGGGCTAGCGGGGGATACGCAGTATTTT
TRBJ2-1,TRBV7-2,TRBD1,few,CASSLDRATHNEQFF,TGTGCCAGCAGCTTGGACAGGGCCACCCACAATGAGCAGTTCTTC
TRBJ2-1,TRBV7-3,TRBD2,.,CASSAKTSGVYNEQFF,TGTGCCAGCAGCGCAAAGACTAGCGGGGTTTACAATGAGCAGTTCTTC
TRBJ2-1,TRBV30,.,.,CAWRRGKREQFF,TGTGCCTGGAGACGGGGAAAACGTGAGCAGTTCTTC
TRBJ2-1,TRBV24-1,.,.,CATSDTTGLNNEQFF,TGTGCCACCAGTGATACGACAGGATTAAACAATGAGCAGTTCTTC
TRBJ1-1,TRBV12-3/TRBV12-4,TRBD1,.,CASSRDRVSEAFF,TGTGCCAGCAGCCGAGACAGGGTGTCTGAAGCTTTCTTT
TRBJ2-1,TRBV10-3,TRBD2,few,CAIKAGGGNEQFF,TGTGCCATCAAAGCGGGGGGTGGAAATGAGCAGTTCTTC
TRBJ2-1,TRBV7-2,TRBD1,.,CASSRGQGANEQFF,TGTGCCAGCAGCCGTGGACAGGGGGCCAATGAGCAGTTCTTC
TRBJ2-3,TRBV24-1,.,few,CATSASYRVADTDTQYF,TGTGCCACCAGTGCCTCTTACAGGGTTGCCGACACAGATACGCAGTATTTT
TRBJ1-1,TRBV6-5,TRBD1,.,CASRPRTGGENTEAFF,TGTGCCAGCAGACCCAGGACAGGCGGGGAGAACACTGAAGCTTTCTTT
TRBJ2-1,TRBV7-2,TRBD2,few,CASSPRLAGGLPGPGEQFF,TGTGCCAGCAGCCCACGGCTAGCGGGGGGGCTGCCGGGCCCAGGTGAGCAGTTCTTC
TRBJ2-1,TRBV5-1,.,.,CASRGDRSSYNEQFF,TGCGCCAGCAGGGGTGACAGGAGCTCCTACAATGAGCAGTTCTTC
TRBJ2-5,TRBV11-2,TRBD2,.,CASSLILAGIKETQYF,TGTGCCAGCAGCTTAATACTAGCGGGAATCAAAGAGACCCAGTACTTC
TRBJ2-3,TRBV7-2,.,few,CASSSKRSSGTDTQYF,TGTGCCAGCAGCTCCAAGCGCAGCAGTGGCACAGATACGCAGTATTTT
TRBJ2-3,TRBV7-8,TRBD1,few,CASRGGAERLTDTQYF,TGTGCCAGCAGAGGGGGCGCGGAAAGGCTCACAGATACGCAGTATTTT
TRBJ2-1,TRBV2,TRBD2,.,CASSEASGSSYNEQFF,TGTGCCAGCAGTGAAGCGAGCGGGAGCTCCTACAATGAGCAGTTCTTC
TRBJ1-3,TRBV27,.,.,CASSSTNPGGGNTIYF,TGTGCCAGCAGTTCAACCAACCCTGGGGGTGGAAACACCATATATTTT
TRBJ1-1,TRBV7-3,TRBD1,many,CASSSTGSTEAFF,TGTGCCAGCAGCTCGACAGGGAGCACTGAAGCTTTCTTT
TRBJ2-2,TRBV29-1,.,.,CSVRDTQNTGELFF,TGCAGCGTCAGGGACACCCAGAACACCGGGGAGCTGTTTTTT
TRBJ2-1,TRBV2,TRBD1,.,CATLTGTSYNEQFF,TGTGCCACCTTGACAGGGACCTCCTACAATGAGCAGTTCTTC
TRBJ2-5,TRBV4-1,TRBD2,few,CASSEGTSGGFETQYF,TGCGCCAGCAGCGAAGGGACTAGCGGGGGTTTCGAGACCCAGTACTTC
TRBJ2-3,TRBV7-9,TRBD1,.,CASSSAPGTGVPDTQYF,TGTGCCAGCAGCTCCGCCCCCGGGACAGGGGTCCCAGATACGCAGTATTTT
TRBJ2-3,TRBV4-3,.,.,CASSQRGGTDTQYF,TGCGCCAGCAGCCAGAGAGGTGGCACAGATACGCAGTATTTT
TRBJ2-3,TRBV7-9,.,few,CASSLEWADTQYF,TGTGCCAGCAGCTTAGAGTGGGCAGATACGCAGTATTTT
TRBJ1-1,TRBV20-1,.,.,CSAFDLAWGSNTEAFF,TGCAGTGCTTTCGACCTTGCCTGGGGCAGTAACACTGAAGCTTTCTTT
TRBJ1-5,TRBV20-1,.,.,CSAFRGGTSNQPQHF,TGCAGTGCCTTTCGGGGGGGGACCAGCAATCAGCCCCAGCATTTT
TRBJ2-7,TRBV24-1,TRBD2,.,CATSDFGTSGSYEKYF,TGTGCCACCAGTGATTTTGGGACTAGCGGGTCCTACGAGAAGTACTTC
TRBJ1-1,TRBV29-1,.,few,CSIGGGLLNTEAFF,TGCAGCATTGGGGGAGGCTTATTGAACACTGAAGCTTTCTTT
TRBJ1-3,TRBV20-1,TRBD1,few,CSASPGTGAGNTIYF,TGCAGTGCTAGCCCCGGGACAGGGGCAGGAAACACCATATATTTT
TRBJ2-5,TRBV7-9,TRBD1,.,CASSPILGQGRETQYF,TGTGCCAGCAGCCCGATCCTTGGACAGGGACGAGAGACCCAGTACTTC